Shown below are 4 T cell receptor beta chains from a single sample sequenced in a study of cytomegalovirus exposure and HLA in healthy donors. The PCR had 60 Vbeta and 13 Jbeta primers. The protocol was immunoSEQ multiplex PCR, while the TCRdb copy is restricted to in-frame clones and leaves out a portion. The data hold about 130,000 clones, with around 81% observed a single time. The sample was PBMCs. The receptors here all came from a man aged 18 to 30 in good health and CMV-seronegative.

V usage is TRBV14 and J usage is TRBJ2-7, with D hard to call. The CDR3 totals 16 residues. The ends were cut back, 1 base at V and 5 bases at J, with 18 bases in the middle. CDR1 and CDR2 (germline): SGHDN, FVKESK. DNA of the CDR3: TGTGCCAGCAGCCAAGCCTCCCGAGGTAGACGCCACGAGCAGTACTTC. It encodes CASSQASRGRRHEQYF.

The chain combines TRBV5-1 with TRBJ2-7; D unclear. Looked up from germline, CDR1 is SGHRS and CDR2 is YFSETQ. Trimming pared 0 bases from V and 1 base from J, leaving 5 bases between. There are 13 residues in the CDR3. The CDR3 spells CASSLGRSYEQYF. CDR3 coding DNA: TGCGCCAGCAGCTTGGGCAGATCCTACGAGCAGTACTTC.

This chain links TRBV5-1 with TRBJ1-4, with D possibly matching TRBD1 (6 bases). Germline CDR1 reads SGHRS; CDR2 reads YFSETQ. V was clipped by 0 bases and J by 5 bases, with 11 bases between them. The CDR3 sequence is 15 residues long. The CDR3 nucleotides read TGCGCCAGCAGCTTGGGGACAGCACCCAATGAAAAACTGTTTTTT. This codes for CASSLGTAPNEKLFF.

A remark on this clone: The identical CDR3 is also encoded by other nucleotide sequences in the sample. The chain recombines TRBV4-1 with TRBJ1-3; no definite D call. The CDR3 loop spans 16 amino acids. Germline V CDR1 and CDR2: MGHRA, YSYEKL. V lost 1 base and J lost 4, with 14 bases in between. The CDR3 here is CASSQGHQASGNTIYF. The CDR3 DNA reads TGCGCCAGCAGCCAAGGACACCAGGCCTCCGGAAACACCATATATTTT.